What follows describes a single T cell receptor beta chain. As yet, its antigen is unknown. TCRdb re-called the RT-PCR reads with MiXCR, one entry per CDR3 protein. The sample records 560,000 or so distinct CDR3 sequences, less than 10% being singletons. CDR3 length: 14 amino acids. The ends were cut back, 8 bases at V and 0 bases at J, with 16 bases in the middle. The germline CDR1 and CDR2 sequences are SQVTM and ANQGSEA. This record belongs to a study of response to subunit inactivated influenza vaccine. Study-level findings and limits: Each seasonal flu vaccination may recruit only limited new T cells, authors suggested.

The V and J genes are TRBV29-1 and TRBJ1-1, with D tentatively TRBD1 (6 bases). This TCR derives from a man aged 50-75 years who received an inactivated influenza vaccine. Sequencing used PBMCs from blood, obtained around 25 months after vaccination. In DNA, the CDR3 is TGCAGCACACGGACAGCGGGCATGAACACTGAAGCTTTCTTT. Encoded protein: CSTRTAGMNTEAFF.